This T cell receptor (beta chain) was obtained from a study of shared clonotypes between healthy human individuals. General observations from the study: Incomplete sequencing of sorted subsets was indicated by rarefaction despite large depth. Some naive CD4 clonotypes, roughly 4.8%, turned up in common across several donors.

The CDR3 is made up of 15 amino acids. CDR1 is SGDLS and CDR2 is YYNGEE in the germline V gene. The V end was cut by 4 bases, the J end by 5 bases, with 16 bases between. As concerns this clone: As yet, its antigen is unknown.

Sequenced by immunoSEQ multiplex PCR; TCRdb stores in-frame clones only, minus some. The sample lists millions of clones, approximately 94% seen once, with about 1.1% in the top ten. Naive CD8 isolation took CD45RO-negative cells positively selected for CCR7 and excluded terminally differentiated effector memory CD45RA+ cells. Nashville, Tennessee was home to all donors, each a Caucasian adult. Sequencing was performed on naive CD8+ T cells sorted from blood. The chain has TRBV9 and TRBJ2-1; D possibly corresponds to TRBD1 (5 bases). This clonotype was obtained from a man younger than 30 in good health. In DNA form, the CDR3 reads TGTGCCAGCAGCCTACCTCTAATGGGGCACAATGAGCAGTTCTTC. Translating it yields CASSLPLMGHNEQFF.